These 26 T cell receptor beta chains share one sample of origin, sequenced in a study of human T cells and chemical hapten exposure. The sample's time point: pre-sensitization, week 0. Treatment given: therapeutic diphenylcyclopropenone sensitization with weekly scalp DPC. TCRdb reprocessed the RACE reads via MiXCR and lists one record per CDR3 protein. The sample carries more than 300,000 distinct CDR3 sequences, approximately 5.1% recorded once. Here the sequenced sample was whole blood, taken in connection with sensitization to the hapten diphenylcyclopropenone (DPC). These receptors came from a woman aged 45-60 years with alopecia areata. Some clones in this sample may be carry-over from other donors' samples.

This clonotype has ten or more counts. This chain links TRBV6-1 with TRBJ2-3; 10 bases align to TRBD1. The CDR3 extends over 15 amino acids. Trimming took 7 bases from V and 3 from J; bases not matched to a gene: 7. The germline V gene encodes CDR1 MNHNS and CDR2 SASEGT. The CDR3 nucleotides read TGTGCCAGCATTATGGACAGGGGGGGGACAGATACGCAGTATTTT. Translated, it gives CASIMDRGGTDTQYF.

The table lists this clonotype with many counts. J is TRBJ2-3 and V is TRBV3-1; the match to TRBD1 covers 9 bases. This CDR3 has 15 residues. The germline V gene has CDR1 LGHDT and CDR2 YNNKEL (reference sequence). V trimming: 4 bases; J trimming: 3 bases; junction bases outside the gene matches: 5. The CDR3 protein is CASSPGQGWTDTQYF. Here the CDR3 DNA reads TGTGCCAGCAGCCCAGGACAGGGGTGGACAGATACGCAGTATTTT.

This clonotype came up many times. The chain has TRBV9 and TRBJ2-2; 10 bases line up with TRBD2. Per germline, CDR1 SGDLS and CDR2 YYNGEE. Germline trimming cut 6 bases from V and 1 base from J; bases unmatched to any gene: 6. CDR3 size: 16 residues. The CDR3 is CASTGSGRVNTGELFF. CDR3 nucleotide sequence: TGTGCCAGCACGGGAAGCGGGAGGGTGAACACCGGGGAGCTGTTTTTT.

The genes are TRBV28 and TRBJ1-2; D not resolved. The CDR3 is made up of 14 amino acids. Per the germline V gene, CDR1 is MDHEN and CDR2 is SYDVKM. The V and J ends lost 3 bases and 4 bases respectively, with 12 bases between them. The CDR3 bases are TGTGCCAGCAGTTTTGGAAACAAACCCTATGGCTACACCTTC. Its protein is CASSFGNKPYGYTF.

This clonotype has a count of ten or more. The CDR3 bases are TGTGCCATCAGTGAGTCGACGCTAGCGGGAGGTGGGGATACGCAGTATTTT. Protein: CAISESTLAGGGDTQYF. The chain combines TRBV10-3 with TRBJ2-3; 11 bases are a match to TRBD2. The CDR3 contains 17 residues. Germline V gene lookup returns CDR1 ENHRY and CDR2 SYGVKD. J was trimmed by 6 bases and V by 0 bases; bases with no gene match: 8.

This clonotype was recorded at least ten times. The V call is TRBV27, the J call TRBJ2-7; weak D call: TRBD1 (5 bases). There are 15 residues in the CDR3. Germline assignment: CDR1 MNHEY and CDR2 SMNVEV (reference sequence). Trimming took off 0 bases at V and 4 bases at J, with 13 bases between the two ends. The CDR3 region is CASSLSAGNAYEQYF. CDR3 bases: TGTGCCAGCAGTTTATCGGCAGGGAACGCGTACGAGCAGTACTTC.

In this sample, this clonotype turned up many times. The CDR3 is CASSLVKGTNEKLFF. CDR3 sequence (DNA): TGTGCCAGCAGCTTAGTAAAGGGAACTAATGAAAAACTGTTTTTT. The genes are TRBV7-9 and TRBJ1-4, with D unclear. The CDR3 length is 15 residues. Trimming shortened V by 1 base and J by 1 base, and 7 bases separated the two germline ends. Germline V gives CDR1 SEHNR, CDR2 FQNEAQ (reference sequence).

This clonotype was seen more than once but under ten times. The V call is TRBV30, the J call TRBJ2-3; D unclear. There are 12 residues in the CDR3. The germline V gene has CDR1 GTSNPN and CDR2 SVGIG (reference sequence). V lost 3 bases and J 7 bases, leaving 11 bases between the germline ends. CDR3 nucleotide sequence: TGTGCCTGGAGCCCATTAGGGAATACGCAGTATTTT. Residues: CAWSPLGNTQYF.

Many counts were recorded for this clonotype. V gene TRBV29-1 combines with J gene TRBJ2-1; unclear D gene. Trimming took 0 bases from V and 4 from J, leaving 10 bases between them. The CDR3 sequence is 14 residues long. Germline V gene sequence: CDR1 SQVTM, CDR2 ANQGSEA. The CDR3 is CSVEERMRYNEQFF. Here the CDR3 DNA reads TGCAGCGTTGAAGAAAGAATGAGGTACAATGAGCAGTTCTTC.

Notes on this clonotype: At one of its ends the junction is not consistent with the germline gene, which may arise from a read error. The rearrangement joins TRBV5-1 to TRBJ2-3; 7 nucleotides align to TRBD1. The CDR3 sequence is 15 residues long. The germline gives CDR1 SGHRS, CDR2 YFSETQ. The CDR3 protein is CASSLRQGATDTRYF. CDR3 DNA sequence: TGCGCCAGCAGCCTGCGACAGGGCGCCACAGATACGCGGTATTTT. The full variable domain, rest sourced from reference TRBV5-1 and TRBJ2-3, is KAGVTQTPRYLIKTRGQQVTLSCSPISGHRSVSWYQQTPGQGLQFLFEYFSETQRNKGNFPGRFSGRQFSNSRSEMNVSTLELGDSALYLCASSLRQGATDTRYFGPGTRLTVL.

This clonotype came up many times. The rearrangement uses TRBV30 and TRBJ2-7, with D hard to call. Germline lookup yields CDR1 GTSNPN and CDR2 SVGIG (reference sequence). Trimming shortened V by 3 bases and J by 3 bases, and 6 bases separated the two germline ends. The CDR3 loop spans 11 amino acids. CDR3 residues: CAWSQNYEQYF. In DNA, the CDR3 is TGTGCCTGGAGCCAGAACTACGAGCAGTACTTC.

In this sample, this clonotype turned up many times. The chain joins TRBV10-3 to TRBJ2-3, with 8 bases lining up with TRBD2. Germline V lookup: CDR1 ENHRY, CDR2 SYGVKD. This CDR3 is built from 15 residues. With V trimmed by 7 bases and J by 1 base, 7 bases remained unmatched. In DNA form, the CDR3 reads TGTGCCATCACCAGCGGGAGACAAGGCACAGATACGCAGTATTTT. Translation: CAITSGRQGTDTQYF.

This clonotype was observed at least ten times. The CDR3 is CASIFPVGGGYEQYF. CDR3 coding DNA: TGTGCCAGCATCTTTCCCGTAGGGGGCGGATACGAGCAGTACTTC. The gene calls are TRBV28 and TRBJ2-7, with TRBD1 matching 7 bases. CDR1 is MDHEN, CDR2 SYDVKM, per germline. The CDR3 sequence is 15 residues long. J was trimmed by 4 bases and V by 7 bases; bases with no gene match: 13.

The table lists this clonotype with a few counts. The chain links TRBV6-5 to TRBJ2-7; D is possibly TRBD1 or TRBD2 (5 bases each). CDR1 and CDR2 (germline): MNHEY, SVGAGI. CDR3 length: 15 amino acids. V was trimmed by 4 bases and J by 3 bases, leaving 16 bases between them. The CDR3: CASSSRDRPLYEQYF. CDR3 nucleotides: TGTGCCAGCAGTTCCCGGGACCGTCCGCTCTACGAGCAGTACTTC.

The CDR3 reads CASSPVVFYEQYF. The CDR3 DNA reads as TGTGCCAGCAGCCCCGTTGTGTTCTACGAGCAGTACTTC. The chain is built from TRBV11-3 and TRBJ2-7; the D is unclear. Per germline, CDR1 SGHNT and CDR2 YENEEA. This CDR3 comprises 13 residues. V gave up 5 bases and J gave up 3 bases, with 11 bases separating them.

This clonotype came up a few times. The chain couples TRBV28 to TRBJ2-3; D remains ambiguous. The CDR3 totals 13 residues. V gave up 6 bases and J gave up 6 bases, with 13 bases separating them. The germline gives CDR1 MDHEN, CDR2 SYDVKM. The CDR3, as DNA: TGTGCCAGCAGACCCGCCGCCGTTGATACGCAGTATTTT. This gives the protein CASRPAAVDTQYF.

This clonotype was counted many times. V and J are TRBV28 and TRBJ1-2, with D perhaps matching TRBD1 (5 bases). V was shortened by 3 bases and J by 3 bases, with 5 bases between the two germline ends. The CDR3 consists of 12 residues. Germline-derived CDR1 and CDR2 are MDHEN and SYDVKM. The DNA for the CDR3 is TGTGCCAGCAGTTTGACAGACTATGGCTACACCTTC. Residues: CASSLTDYGYTF.

The rearrangement joins TRBV15 to TRBJ2-5; 8 bases line up with TRBD2. V shed 0 bases, J shed 6 bases, and the junction held 9 bases outside the gene matches. Germline CDR1 LNHNV, CDR2 YYDKDF (reference sequence). This CDR3 contains 16 residues. CDR3 residues: CATSREGGRRVKTQYF. The CDR3 DNA reads as TGTGCCACCAGCAGAGAGGGCGGGAGGAGGGTAAAGACCCAGTACTTC.

The chain recombines TRBV5-6 with TRBJ1-6, with D unresolved. The CDR3 has 16 amino acids. V shed 4 bases and J shed 8 bases, with 19 bases lying between them. Germline V gene data show CDR1 as SGHDT and CDR2 as YYEEEE. DNA for the CDR3: TGTGCCAGCAGCCAAAACCTTCAACGGTCGGATTCACCCCTCCACTTT. Protein: CASSQNLQRSDSPLHF.

In this sample, this clonotype turned up many times. The gene calls are TRBV6-2 or TRBV6-3 and TRBJ2-7; 10 nucleotides agree with TRBD1. The V segment lost 8 bases and the J segment 2 bases; nucleotides outside the gene matches: 9. The V gene's germline CDR1 is MNHEY and CDR2 SVGEGT. The CDR3 consists of 15 residues. CDR3 sequence reads: CASSPAGQGTYEQYF. The CDR3 region has the DNA TGTGCCAGCTCCCCGGCGGGACAGGGGACCTACGAGCAGTACTTC.

The rearrangement uses TRBV2 and TRBJ1-1; 10 bases line up with TRBD1. The V gene's germline CDR1 is SNHLY and CDR2 FYNNEI. V was pared by 8 bases and J by 5 bases, with 14 bases of the junction left unmatched. The CDR3 contains 16 residues. The CDR3 nucleotides read TGTGCCAGCTACTCCCCGGGGGACAGGGGATATACTGAAGCTTTCTTT. Protein: CASYSPGDRGYTEAFF.

V is TRBV3-1 and J is TRBJ2-1; 11 bases fit TRBD2. V shed 3 bases and J 2 bases; nucleotides not matched to a gene: 6. From germline, CDR1 is LGHDT and CDR2 YNNKEL (reference sequence). The CDR3 is 17 residues long. CDR3 in amino acids: CASSHLLAGGPYNEQFF. The CDR3 DNA reads TGTGCCAGCAGCCACCTTCTAGCGGGAGGTCCCTACAATGAGCAGTTCTTC.

This clonotype was seen more than once but under ten times. V usage is TRBV29-1 and J usage is TRBJ1-2; 10 nucleotides match TRBD1. Germline trimming cut 5 bases from V and 7 bases from J; bases unmatched to any gene: 7. CDR3 size: 13 residues. Germline V gene sequence: CDR1 SQVTM, CDR2 ANQGSEA. CDR3 amino acids: CSVYGQGGSGYTF. DNA for the CDR3: TGCAGCGTTTATGGACAGGGGGGATCTGGCTACACCTTC. Based on the CDR3 plus reference TRBV29-1 and TRBJ1-2, the full variable domain is SAVISQKPSRDICQRGTSLTIQCQVDSQVTMMFWYRQQPGQSLTLIATANQGSEATYESGFVIDKFPISRPNLTFSTLTVSNMSPEDSSIYLCSVYGQGGSGYTFGSGTRLTVV.

This clonotype has more than one count but fewer than ten. The chain employs TRBV29-1 and TRBJ1-3; D gene ambiguous. The CDR3 runs 12 residues. The V gene's germline CDR1 is SQVTM and CDR2 ANQGSEA. The ends were cut back, 2 bases at V and 2 bases at J, with 4 bases in the middle. The CDR3: CSVEKPGNTIYF. The CDR3 region has the DNA TGCAGCGTTGAAAAACCTGGAAACACCATATATTTT.

This clonotype was observed a handful of times. The genes are TRBV3-1 and TRBJ2-4; weak D call: TRBD2 (6 bases). Trimming pared 0 bases from V and 4 bases from J, leaving 13 bases between. CDR1 and CDR2 from the germline V gene are LGHDT and YNNKEL (reference sequence). This CDR3 is built from 16 residues. The CDR3 nucleotides are TGTGCCAGCAGCCAAGATTTAATGGGGACTAAAAACATTCAGTACTTC. Protein product: CASSQDLMGTKNIQYF. Using reference TRBV3-1 and TRBJ2-4 for the parts outside the CDR3, the full variable domain is DTAVSQTPKYLVTQMGNDKSIKCEQNLGHDTMYWYKQDSKKFLKIMFSYNNKELIINETVPNRFSPKSPDKAHLNLHINSLELGDSAVYFCASSQDLMGTKNIQYFGAGTRLSVL.

This clonotype showed up many times. This sequence joins TRBV5-4 and TRBJ1-1; D uncertain. Per germline, CDR1 SGHNT and CDR2 YYREEE (reference sequence). CDR3 length: 15 residues. V was pared by 2 bases and J by 0 bases, with 11 bases between. The CDR3 protein is CASSFGTPMNTEAFF. CDR3 in DNA: TGTGCCAGCAGCTTCGGCACACCCATGAACACTGAAGCTTTCTTT.